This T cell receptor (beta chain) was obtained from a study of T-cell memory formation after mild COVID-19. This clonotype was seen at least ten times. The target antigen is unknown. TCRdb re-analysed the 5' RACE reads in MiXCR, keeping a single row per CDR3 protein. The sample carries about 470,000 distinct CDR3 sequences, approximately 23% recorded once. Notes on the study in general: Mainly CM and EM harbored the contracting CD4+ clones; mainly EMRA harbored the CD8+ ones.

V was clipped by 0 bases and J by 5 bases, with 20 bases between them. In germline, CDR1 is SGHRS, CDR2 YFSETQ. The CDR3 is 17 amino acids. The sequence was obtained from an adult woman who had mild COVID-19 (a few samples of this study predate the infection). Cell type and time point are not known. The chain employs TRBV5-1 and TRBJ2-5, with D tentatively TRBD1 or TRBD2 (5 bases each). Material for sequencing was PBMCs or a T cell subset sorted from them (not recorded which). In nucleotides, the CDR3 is TGCGCCAGCAGCTTGGTTTCGGCAGGGTCGTCGGGGGAGACCCAGTACTTC. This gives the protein CASSLVSAGSSGETQYF.